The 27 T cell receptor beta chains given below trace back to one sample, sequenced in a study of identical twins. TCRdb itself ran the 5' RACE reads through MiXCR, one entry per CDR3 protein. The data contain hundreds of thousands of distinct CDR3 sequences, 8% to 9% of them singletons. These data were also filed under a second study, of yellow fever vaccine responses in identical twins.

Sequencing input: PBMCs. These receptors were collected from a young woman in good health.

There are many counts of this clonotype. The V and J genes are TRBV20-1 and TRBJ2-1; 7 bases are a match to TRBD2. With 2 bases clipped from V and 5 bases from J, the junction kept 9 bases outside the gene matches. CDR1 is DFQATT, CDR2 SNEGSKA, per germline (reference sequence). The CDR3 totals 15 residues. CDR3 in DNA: TGCAGTGCTAGACCCCGCGGGACTATAGACAATGAGCAGTTCTTC. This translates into CSARPRGTIDNEQFF.

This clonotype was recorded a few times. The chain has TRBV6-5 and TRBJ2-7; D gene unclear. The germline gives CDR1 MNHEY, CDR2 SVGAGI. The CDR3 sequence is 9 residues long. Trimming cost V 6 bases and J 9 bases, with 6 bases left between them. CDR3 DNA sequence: TGTGCCAGCAGAGCAGGGCAGTACTTC. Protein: CASRAGQYF.

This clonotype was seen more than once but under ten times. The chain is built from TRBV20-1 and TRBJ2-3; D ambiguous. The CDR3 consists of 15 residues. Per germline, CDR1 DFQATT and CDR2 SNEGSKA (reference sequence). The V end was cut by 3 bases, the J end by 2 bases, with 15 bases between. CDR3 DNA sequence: TGCAGTGCTAGCCTGGAGAGACGGAACACAGATACGCAGTATTTT. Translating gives CSASLERRNTDTQYF.

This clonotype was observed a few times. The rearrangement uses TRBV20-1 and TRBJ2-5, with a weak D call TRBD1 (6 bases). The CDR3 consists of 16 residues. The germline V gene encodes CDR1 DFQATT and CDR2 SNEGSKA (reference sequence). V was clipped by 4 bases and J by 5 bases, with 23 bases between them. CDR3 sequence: CSANTRDTLSRETQYF. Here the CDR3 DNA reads TGCAGTGCTAACACCCGGGACACGTTATCCCGGGAGACCCAGTACTTC.

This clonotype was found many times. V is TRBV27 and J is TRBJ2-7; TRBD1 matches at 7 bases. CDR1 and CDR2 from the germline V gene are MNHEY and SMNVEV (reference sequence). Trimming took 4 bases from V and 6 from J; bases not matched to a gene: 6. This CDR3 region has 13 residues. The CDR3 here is CASSSSGGLEQYF. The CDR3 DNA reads TGTGCCAGCAGTTCATCAGGGGGTCTCGAGCAGTACTTC.

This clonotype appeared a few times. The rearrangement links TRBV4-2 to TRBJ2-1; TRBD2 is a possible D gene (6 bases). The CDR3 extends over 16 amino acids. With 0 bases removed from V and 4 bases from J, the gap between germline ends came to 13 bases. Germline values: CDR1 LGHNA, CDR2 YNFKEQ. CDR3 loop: CASSQDGTSAYNEQFF. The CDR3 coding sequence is TGTGCCAGCAGCCAAGATGGGACTTCCGCTTACAATGAGCAGTTCTTC.

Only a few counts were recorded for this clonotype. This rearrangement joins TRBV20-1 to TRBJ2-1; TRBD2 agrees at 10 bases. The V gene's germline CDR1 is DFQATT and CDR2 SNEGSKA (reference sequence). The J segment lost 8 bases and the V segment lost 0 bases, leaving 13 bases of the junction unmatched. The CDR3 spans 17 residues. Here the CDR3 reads CSARDSEREGDVDEQFF. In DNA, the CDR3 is TGCAGTGCTAGAGATTCTGAGCGGGAGGGCGACGTTGATGAGCAGTTCTTC.

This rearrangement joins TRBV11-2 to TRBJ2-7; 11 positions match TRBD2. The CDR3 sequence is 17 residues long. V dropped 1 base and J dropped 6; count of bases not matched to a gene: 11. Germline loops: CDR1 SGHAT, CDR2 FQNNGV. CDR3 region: CASSLGLAGGISGEQYF. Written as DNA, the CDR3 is TGTGCCAGCAGCTTAGGTCTAGCGGGAGGCATCTCGGGCGAGCAGTACTTC.

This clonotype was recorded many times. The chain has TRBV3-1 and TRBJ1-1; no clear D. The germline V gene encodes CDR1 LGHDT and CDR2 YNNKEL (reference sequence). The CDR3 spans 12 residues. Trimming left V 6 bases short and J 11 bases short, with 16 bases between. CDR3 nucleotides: TGTGCCAGCAGTTTCGTCGGTGGAGAGGCTTTCTTT. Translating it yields CASSFVGGEAFF.

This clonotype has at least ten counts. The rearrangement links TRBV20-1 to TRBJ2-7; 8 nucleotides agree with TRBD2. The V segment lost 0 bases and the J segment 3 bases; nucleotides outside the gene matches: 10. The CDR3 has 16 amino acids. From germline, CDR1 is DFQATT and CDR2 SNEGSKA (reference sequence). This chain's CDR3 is CSARDWDSGISYEQYF. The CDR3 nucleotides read TGCAGTGCTAGAGACTGGGATAGCGGGATAAGCTACGAGCAGTACTTC.

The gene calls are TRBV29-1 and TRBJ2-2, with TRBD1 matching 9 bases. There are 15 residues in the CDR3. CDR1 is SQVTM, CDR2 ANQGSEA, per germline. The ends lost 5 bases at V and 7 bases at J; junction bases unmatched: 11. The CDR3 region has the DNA TGCAGCGTTCGGACAGGGGACCCCGTTGTCGGGGAGCTGTTTTTT. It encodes CSVRTGDPVVGELFF.

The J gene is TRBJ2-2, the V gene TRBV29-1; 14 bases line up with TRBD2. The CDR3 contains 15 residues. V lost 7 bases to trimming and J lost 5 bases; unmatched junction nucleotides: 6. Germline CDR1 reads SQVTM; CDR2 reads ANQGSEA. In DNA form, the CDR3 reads TGCAGCGGGGGACTAGCGGGAGTAAAGACCGGGGAGCTGTTTTTT. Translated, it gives CSGGLAGVKTGELFF.

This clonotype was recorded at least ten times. The CDR3 region has the DNA TGTGCCAGCACCGACCGGAGAGGGACCTACGAGCAGTACTTC. Amino acids: CASTDRRGTYEQYF. V is TRBV6-2 or TRBV6-3 and J is TRBJ2-7, with D possibly matching TRBD2 (5 bases). The V end was cut by 7 bases, the J end by 2 bases, with 15 bases between. The germline CDR1 and CDR2 sequences are MNHEY and SVGEGT. The CDR3 is 14 amino acids.

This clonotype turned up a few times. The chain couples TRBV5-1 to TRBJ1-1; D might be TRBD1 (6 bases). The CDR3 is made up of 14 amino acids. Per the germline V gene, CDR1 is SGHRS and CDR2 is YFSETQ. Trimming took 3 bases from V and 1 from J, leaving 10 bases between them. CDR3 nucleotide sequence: TGCGCCAGCAGCTCGACAGGACCGAACACTGAAGCTTTCTTT. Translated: CASSSTGPNTEAFF.

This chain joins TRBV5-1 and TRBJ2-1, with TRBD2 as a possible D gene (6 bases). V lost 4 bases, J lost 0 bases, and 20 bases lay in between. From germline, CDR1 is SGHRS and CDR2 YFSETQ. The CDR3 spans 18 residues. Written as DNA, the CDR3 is TGCGCCAGCAGCACGCGATCCGTCGGGAGTAGCTCCTACAATGAGCAGTTCTTC. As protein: CASSTRSVGSSSYNEQFF.

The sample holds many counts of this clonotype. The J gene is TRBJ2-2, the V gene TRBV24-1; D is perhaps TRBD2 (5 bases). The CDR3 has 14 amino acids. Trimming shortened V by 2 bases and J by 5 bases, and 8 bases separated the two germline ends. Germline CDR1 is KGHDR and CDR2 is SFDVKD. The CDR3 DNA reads TGTGCCACCAGTGATTACCCGGGGACCGGGGAGCTGTTTTTT. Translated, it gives CATSDYPGTGELFF.

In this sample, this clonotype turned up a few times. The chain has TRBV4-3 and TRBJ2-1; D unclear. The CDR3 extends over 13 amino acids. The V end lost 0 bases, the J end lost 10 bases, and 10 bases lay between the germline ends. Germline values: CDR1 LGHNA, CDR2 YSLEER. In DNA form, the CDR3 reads TGCGCCAGCAGCCAAGATCTCAGGCCCGAGCAGTTCTTC. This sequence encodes CASSQDLRPEQFF.

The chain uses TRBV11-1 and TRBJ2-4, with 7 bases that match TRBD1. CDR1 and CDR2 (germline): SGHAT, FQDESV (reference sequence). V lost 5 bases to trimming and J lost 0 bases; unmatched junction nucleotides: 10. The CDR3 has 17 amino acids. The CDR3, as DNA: TGTGCCAGCAGCCTCCAATGGGACAGTCTAGCCAAAAACATTCAGTACTTC. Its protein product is CASSLQWDSLAKNIQYF.

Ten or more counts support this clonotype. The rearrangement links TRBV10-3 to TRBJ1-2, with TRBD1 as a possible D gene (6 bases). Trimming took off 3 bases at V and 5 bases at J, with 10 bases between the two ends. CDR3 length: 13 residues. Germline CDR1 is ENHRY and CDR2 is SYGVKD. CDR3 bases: TGTGCCATCAGTGACAGGGGCGGATATGGCTACACCTTC. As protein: CAISDRGGYGYTF.

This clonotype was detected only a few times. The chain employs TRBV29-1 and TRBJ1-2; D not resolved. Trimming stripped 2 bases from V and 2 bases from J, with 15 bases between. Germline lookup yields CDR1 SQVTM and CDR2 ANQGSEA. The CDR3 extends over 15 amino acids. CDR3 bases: TGCAGCGTTGAATTTCTTCGGGTGGTCAACTATGGCTACACCTTC. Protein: CSVEFLRVVNYGYTF.

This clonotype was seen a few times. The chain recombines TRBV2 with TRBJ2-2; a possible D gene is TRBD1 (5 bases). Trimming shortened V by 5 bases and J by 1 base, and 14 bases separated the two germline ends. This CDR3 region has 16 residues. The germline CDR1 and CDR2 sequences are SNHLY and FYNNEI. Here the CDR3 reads CASSILGLGNTGELFF. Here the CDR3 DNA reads TGTGCCAGCAGTATCTTGGGGCTTGGGAACACCGGGGAGCTGTTTTTT. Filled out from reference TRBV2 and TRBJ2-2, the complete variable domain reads EPEVTQTPSHQVTQMGQEVILRCVPISNHLYFYWYRQILGQKVEFLVSFYNNEISEKSEIFDDQFSVERPDGSNFTLKIRSTKLEDSAMYFCASSILGLGNTGELFFGEGSRLTVL.

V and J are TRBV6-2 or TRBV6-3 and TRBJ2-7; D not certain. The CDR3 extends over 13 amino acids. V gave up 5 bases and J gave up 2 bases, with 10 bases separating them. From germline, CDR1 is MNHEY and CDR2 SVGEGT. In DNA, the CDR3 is TGTGCCAGCAGTGGAACTAACCCCTACGAGCAGTACTTC. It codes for CASSGTNPYEQYF.

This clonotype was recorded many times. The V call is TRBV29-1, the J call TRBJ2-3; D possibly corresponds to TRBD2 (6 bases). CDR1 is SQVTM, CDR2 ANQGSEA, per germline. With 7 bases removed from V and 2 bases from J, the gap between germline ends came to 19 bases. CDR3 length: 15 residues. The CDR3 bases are TGCAGCGCCCCCCCCTCTAGCGAATACACAGATACGCAGTATTTT. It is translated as CSAPPSSEYTDTQYF.

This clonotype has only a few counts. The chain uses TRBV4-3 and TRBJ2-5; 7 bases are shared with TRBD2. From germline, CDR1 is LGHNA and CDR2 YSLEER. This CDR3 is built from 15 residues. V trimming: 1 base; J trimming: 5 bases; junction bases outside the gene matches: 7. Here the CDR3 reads CASSQGSGMGETQYF. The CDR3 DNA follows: TGCGCCAGCAGCCAAGGCAGCGGGATGGGTGAGACCCAGTACTTC.

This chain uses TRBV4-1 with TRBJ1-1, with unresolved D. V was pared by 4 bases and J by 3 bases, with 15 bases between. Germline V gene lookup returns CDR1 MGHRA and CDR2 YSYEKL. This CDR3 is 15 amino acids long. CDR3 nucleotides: TGCGCCAGCAGCCCTCCCCGGGAATCGGACACTGAAGCTTTCTTT. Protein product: CASSPPRESDTEAFF.

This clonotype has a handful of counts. The CDR3 reads CASSQAGPTDTQYF. The CDR3 region has the DNA TGTGCCAGCAGCCAAGCGGGGCCCACAGATACGCAGTATTTT. The chain is built from TRBV6-1 and TRBJ2-3; TRBD2 matches at 7 bases. This CDR3 has 14 residues. Looked up from germline, CDR1 is MNHNS and CDR2 is SASEGT. Losses at the gene ends were 6 bases for V and 2 bases for J; bases not matched to a gene: 5.

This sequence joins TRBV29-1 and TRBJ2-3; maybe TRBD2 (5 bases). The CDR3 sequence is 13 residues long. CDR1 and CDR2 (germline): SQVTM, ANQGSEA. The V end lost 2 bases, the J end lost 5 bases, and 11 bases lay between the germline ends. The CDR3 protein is CSVEHAGKDTQYF. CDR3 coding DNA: TGCAGCGTTGAACATGCGGGCAAAGATACGCAGTATTTT.